The 17 T cell receptor beta chains in this list originate from one sample, sequenced in a study of blood T cell repertoires in COVID-19. Produced via immunoSEQ multiplex PCR; TCRdb's table is partial and in-frame only. This repertoire shows about 160,000 clones, 70% to 90% found once; its top ten account for around 5%. The sequenced sample was peripheral blood. Source of these receptors: a woman aged 50 to 65 with COVID-19, enrolled during active disease.

The gene calls are TRBV5-4 and TRBJ2-5, with TRBD2 matching over 10 bases. After removal of 3 bases from V and 4 bases from J, the junction contained 3 bases not matched to a gene. The CDR3 contains 14 residues. The germline V gene has CDR1 SGHNT and CDR2 YYREEE (reference sequence). CDR3 DNA sequence: TGTGCCAGCAGCTCCAGGACTAGCGGAGAGACCCAGTACTTC. It encodes CASSSRTSGETQYF.

The chain carries TRBV12-3 or TRBV12-4 and TRBJ1-2, with D possibly TRBD1 on 5 matching bases. CDR3 length equals 13 residues. The V and J ends lost 6 bases and 4 bases respectively, with 12 bases between them. The CDR3 nucleotides are TGTGCCAGCAGGAACCCCGACAGCTATGGCTACACCTTC. Translated: CASRNPDSYGYTF.

The J gene is TRBJ1-2, the V gene TRBV2, with D possibly matching TRBD1 (6 bases). From germline, CDR1 is SNHLY and CDR2 FYNNEI. V was clipped by 7 bases and J by 7 bases, with 19 bases between them. This CDR3 contains 14 residues. The CDR3 DNA reads TGTGCCAGCAAAGAGGGGGGGGCTTCGGTTGGCTACACCTTC. The encoded protein is CASKEGGASVGYTF.

For the CDR3, the DNA is TGCGCCAGCAGCCCGGGGGGGGCTACGTGGAGCAATCAGCCCCAGCATTTT. Its protein product is CASSPGGATWSNQPQHF. The chain carries TRBV5-1 and TRBJ1-5; D possibly corresponds to TRBD1 (6 bases). This CDR3 is 17 amino acids long. V was cut by 4 bases and J by 1 base, with 18 bases left in between. Germline loops: CDR1 SGHRS, CDR2 YFSETQ. Complete variable domain (other parts from reference TRBV5-1 and TRBJ1-5): KAGVTQTPRYLIKTRGQQVTLSCSPISGHRSVSWYQQTPGQGLQFLFEYFSETQRNKGNFPGRFSGRQFSNSRSEMNVSTLELGDSALYLCASSPGGATWSNQPQHFGDGTRLSIL.

This clone showed up just once. CDR3 loop: CASSRQGKSNEKLFF. CDR3 nucleotide sequence: TGTGCCAGTAGTAGACAGGGGAAATCTAATGAAAAACTGTTTTTT. The rearrangement uses TRBV19 and TRBJ1-4; 8 bases map to TRBD1. Germline CDR1 and CDR2: LNHDA and SQIVND (reference sequence). This CDR3 contains 15 residues. V was clipped by 4 bases and J by 3 bases; unmatched bases: 4.

V usage is TRBV29-1 and J usage is TRBJ1-6; D remains ambiguous. The CDR3 extends over 14 amino acids. Trimming took off 2 bases at V and 7 bases at J, with 12 bases between the two ends. The germline V gene encodes CDR1 SQVTM and CDR2 ANQGSEA. As DNA, the CDR3 is TGCAGCGTTGAATTGTCGGGAGCCAATTCACCCCTCCACTTT. Its protein is CSVELSGANSPLHF. The whole variable domain, filled in from reference TRBV29-1 and TRBJ1-6, reads SAVISQKPSRDICQRGTSLTIQCQVDSQVTMMFWYRQQPGQSLTLIATANQGSEATYESGFVIDKFPISRPNLTFSTLTVSNMSPEDSSIYLCSVELSGANSPLHFGNGTRLTVT.

J is TRBJ2-7 and V is TRBV4-1, with 12 nucleotides matching TRBD1. V lost 4 bases, J lost 5 bases, and 9 bases stayed unmatched. The germline V gene has CDR1 MGHRA and CDR2 YSYEKL. This CDR3 spans 16 amino acids. In DNA, the CDR3 is TGCGCCAGCAGCCCTGGCGGGACAGGGGGCTTCGACGAGCAGTACTTC. Its protein product is CASSPGGTGGFDEQYF.

In its sample, this clone was seen once. V is TRBV7-9 and J is TRBJ1-2; 10 nucleotides match TRBD1. Trimming cost V 5 bases and J 3 bases; bases outside gene matches: 9. Germline CDR1 is SEHNR and CDR2 is FQNEAQ (reference sequence). CDR3 length equals 16 residues. The CDR3 bases are TGTGCCAGCAGCCCGGCCGGGACAGGGGTATACTATGGCTACACCTTC. It translates to CASSPAGTGVYYGYTF.

The rearrangement links TRBV7-9 to TRBJ2-3; 10 bases align to TRBD2. This CDR3 spans 17 amino acids. With V trimmed by 1 base and J by 1 base, 5 bases remained unmatched. Germline V gene sequence: CDR1 SEHNR, CDR2 FQNEAQ (reference sequence). The CDR3 sequence is CASSLGPLAGGTDTQYF. The CDR3 nucleotides read TGTGCCAGCAGCTTAGGTCCCCTAGCGGGGGGCACAGATACGCAGTATTTT.

The table lists this clone with a few counts. The chain employs TRBV7-2 and TRBJ1-2, with D possibly being TRBD1 (6 bases). This CDR3 has 13 residues. CDR1 is SGHTA, CDR2 FQGNSA, per germline. V was cut by 7 bases and J by 8 bases, with 17 bases left in between. The CDR3 DNA reads as TGTGCCAGCATCGCTCCAGGGGTAAGGGGCTACACCTTC. It is translated as CASIAPGVRGYTF.

In its sample, this clone was seen once. The chain couples TRBV4-2 to TRBJ2-2, with TRBD1 matching 10 bases. The CDR3 is made up of 17 amino acids. Losses at the gene ends were 5 bases for V and 4 bases for J; bases not matched to a gene: 10. Per germline, CDR1 LGHNA and CDR2 YNFKEQ. The CDR3 protein is CASSSHPGQGSTGELFF. CDR3 coding DNA: TGTGCCAGCAGCAGCCACCCGGGACAGGGGAGCACCGGGGAGCTGTTTTTT.

The rearrangement uses TRBV3-1 (or the pseudogene TRBV3-2) and TRBJ2-1; TRBD1 is a possible D gene (5 bases). Germline-derived CDR1 and CDR2 are LGHDT and YNNKEL (reference sequence). The CDR3 has 14 residues. V was shortened by 2 bases and J by 6 bases, with 11 bases between the two germline ends. The DNA of the CDR3 is TGTGCCAGCAGCCAATATGAGCAGGGCAATGAGCAGTTCTTC. Translation: CASSQYEQGNEQFF.

The table lists this clone with a few counts. The CDR3 DNA follows: TGTGCCAGCAGCTCGAACCACGCAGGGTCCGGGGAGCTGTTTTTT. Translated: CASSSNHAGSGELFF. V and J are TRBV7-6 and TRBJ2-2, with D perhaps matching TRBD1 (5 bases). The CDR3 consists of 15 residues. The germline V gene encodes CDR1 SGHVS and CDR2 FNYEAQ. V was cut by 4 bases and J by 6 bases, with 15 bases left in between.

V is TRBV7-9 and J is TRBJ1-2; 9 bases are a match to TRBD1. Germline CDR1 and CDR2: SEHNR and FQNEAQ (reference sequence). Losses at the gene ends were 5 bases for V and 2 bases for J; bases not matched to a gene: 9. The CDR3 has 16 residues. The CDR3 loop reads CASSKLSQGANYGYTF. CDR3 nucleotides: TGTGCCAGCAGCAAATTGTCACAGGGGGCGAACTATGGCTACACCTTC.

The chain has TRBV9 and TRBJ2-2; 7 bases line up with TRBD2. V dropped 4 bases and J dropped 0; count of bases not matched to a gene: 6. CDR1 SGDLS and CDR2 YYNGEE come from the germline V gene. This CDR3 contains 16 residues. In nucleotides, the CDR3 is TGTGCCAGCAGCACGCGGGAGATCACGAACACCGGGGAGCTGTTTTTT. Translation: CASSTREITNTGELFF.

This clone was observed a single time. V is TRBV24-1 and J is TRBJ2-2; 7 bases fit TRBD2. CDR3 length equals 15 residues. V was clipped by 3 bases and J by 9 bases; unmatched bases: 9. CDR1 and CDR2 from the germline V gene are KGHDR and SFDVKD. CDR3 loop: CATSDPGEGRWELFF. In DNA, the CDR3 is TGTGCCACCAGTGATCCCGGGGAGGGGAGGTGGGAGCTGTTTTTT.

The rearrangement uses TRBV5-4 and TRBJ2-7, with TRBD1 identical over 10 bases. Per the germline V gene, CDR1 is SGHNT and CDR2 is YYREEE (reference sequence). After removal of 3 bases from V and 4 bases from J, the junction contained 4 bases not matched to a gene. The CDR3 length is 14 residues. The DNA of the CDR3 is TGTGCCAGCAGCTCTCCGGGACAGGGGTACGAGCAGTACTTC. Protein product: CASSSPGQGYEQYF.